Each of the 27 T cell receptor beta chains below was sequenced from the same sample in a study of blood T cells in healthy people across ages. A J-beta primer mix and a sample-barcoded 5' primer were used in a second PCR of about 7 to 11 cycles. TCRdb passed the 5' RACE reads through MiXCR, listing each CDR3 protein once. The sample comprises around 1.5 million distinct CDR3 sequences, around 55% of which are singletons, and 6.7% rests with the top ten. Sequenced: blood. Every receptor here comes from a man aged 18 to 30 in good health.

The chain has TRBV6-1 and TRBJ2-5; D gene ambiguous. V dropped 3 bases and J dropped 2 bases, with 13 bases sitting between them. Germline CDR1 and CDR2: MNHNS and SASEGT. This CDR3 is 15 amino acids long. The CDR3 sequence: CASSEIASRQETQYF. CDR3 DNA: TGTGCCAGCAGTGAGATCGCCAGCCGGCAAGAGACCCAGTACTTC.

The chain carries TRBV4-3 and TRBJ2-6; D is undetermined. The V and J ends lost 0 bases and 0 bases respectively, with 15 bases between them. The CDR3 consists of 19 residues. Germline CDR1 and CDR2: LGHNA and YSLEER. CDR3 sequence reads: CASSQDRVGPSSGANVLTF. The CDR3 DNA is TGCGCCAGCAGCCAAGATCGGGTCGGTCCTAGCTCTGGGGCCAACGTCCTGACTTTC.

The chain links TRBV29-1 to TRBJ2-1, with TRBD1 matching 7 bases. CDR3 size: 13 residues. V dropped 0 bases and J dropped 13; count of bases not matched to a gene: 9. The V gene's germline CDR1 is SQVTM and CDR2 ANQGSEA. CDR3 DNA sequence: TGCAGCGTTGAAGACAGGGGGAAAGAGACCCAGTTCTTC. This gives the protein CSVEDRGKETQFF.

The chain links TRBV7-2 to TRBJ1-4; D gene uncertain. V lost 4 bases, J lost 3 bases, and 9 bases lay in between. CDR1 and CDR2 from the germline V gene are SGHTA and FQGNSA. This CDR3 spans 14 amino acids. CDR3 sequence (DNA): TGTGCCAGCAGCTCGACCGCAGCTAATGAAAAACTGTTTTTT. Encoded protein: CASSSTAANEKLFF. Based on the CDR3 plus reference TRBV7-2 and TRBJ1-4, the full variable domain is GAGVSQSPSNKVTEKGKDVELRCDPISGHTALYWYRQSLGQGLEFLIYFQGNSAPDKSGLPSDRFSAERTGGSVSTLTIQRTQQEDSAVYLCASSSTAANEKLFFGSGTQLSVL.

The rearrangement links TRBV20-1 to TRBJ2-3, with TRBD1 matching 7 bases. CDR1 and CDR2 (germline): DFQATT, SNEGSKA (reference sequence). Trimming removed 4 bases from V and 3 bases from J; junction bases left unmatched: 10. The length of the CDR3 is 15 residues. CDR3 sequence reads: CSATSTGLLTDTQYF. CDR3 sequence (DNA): TGCAGTGCTACCTCGACAGGGTTGTTAACAGATACGCAGTATTTT.

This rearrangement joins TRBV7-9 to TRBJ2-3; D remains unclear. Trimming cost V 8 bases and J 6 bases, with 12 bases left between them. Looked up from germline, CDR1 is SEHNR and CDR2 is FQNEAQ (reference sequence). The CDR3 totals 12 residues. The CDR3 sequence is CASRYSTDTQYF. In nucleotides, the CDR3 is TGTGCCAGCCGATACTCCACCGATACGCAGTATTTT.

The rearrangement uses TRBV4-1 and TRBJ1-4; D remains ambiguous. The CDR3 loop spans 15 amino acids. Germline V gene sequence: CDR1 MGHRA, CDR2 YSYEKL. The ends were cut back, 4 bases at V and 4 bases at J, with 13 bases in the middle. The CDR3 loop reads CASSREQASNEKLFF. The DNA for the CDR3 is TGCGCCAGCAGCCGAGAGCAGGCGAGTAATGAAAAACTGTTTTTT.

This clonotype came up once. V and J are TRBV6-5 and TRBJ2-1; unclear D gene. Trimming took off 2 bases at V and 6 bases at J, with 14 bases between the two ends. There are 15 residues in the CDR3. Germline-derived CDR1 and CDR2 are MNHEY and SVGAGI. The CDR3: CASSYALGRSNEQFF. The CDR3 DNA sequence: TGTGCCAGCAGTTACGCCCTCGGACGGTCCAATGAGCAGTTCTTC.

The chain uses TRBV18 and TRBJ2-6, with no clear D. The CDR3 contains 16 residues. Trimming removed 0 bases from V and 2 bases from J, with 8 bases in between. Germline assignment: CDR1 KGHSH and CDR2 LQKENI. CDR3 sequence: CASSPPSYAGANVLTF. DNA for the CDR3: TGTGCCAGCTCACCACCGAGTTACGCTGGGGCCAACGTCCTGACTTTC. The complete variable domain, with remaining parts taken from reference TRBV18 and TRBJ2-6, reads NAGVMQNPRHLVRRRGQEARLRCSPMKGHSHVYWYRQLPEEGLKFMVYLQKENIIDESGMPKERFSAEFPKEGPSILRIQQVVRGDSAAYFCASSPPSYAGANVLTFGAGSRLTVL.

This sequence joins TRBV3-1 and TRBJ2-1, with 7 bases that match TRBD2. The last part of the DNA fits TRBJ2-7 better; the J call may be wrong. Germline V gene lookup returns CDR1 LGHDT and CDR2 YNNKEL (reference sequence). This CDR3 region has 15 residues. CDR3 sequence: CASSRASGPYNEQYF. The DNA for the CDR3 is TGTGCCAGCAGCCGAGCTAGCGGACCATACAATGAGCAGTACTTC.

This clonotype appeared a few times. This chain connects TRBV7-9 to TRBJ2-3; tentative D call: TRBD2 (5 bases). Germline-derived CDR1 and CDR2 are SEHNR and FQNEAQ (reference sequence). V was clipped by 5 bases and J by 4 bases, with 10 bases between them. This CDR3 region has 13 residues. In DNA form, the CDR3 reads TGTGCCAGCAGCGCGACTAACCCAGATACGCAGTATTTT. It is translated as CASSATNPDTQYF.

CDR3 DNA: TGTGCCAGCAGTTACTCGGCGGACACTGAAGCTTTCTTT. Translation: CASSYSADTEAFF. The chain couples TRBV6-2 or TRBV6-3 to TRBJ1-1; D remains unclear. There are 13 residues in the CDR3. Germline V gene lookup returns CDR1 MNHEY and CDR2 SVGEGT. V lost 0 bases and J 3 bases, leaving 5 bases between the germline ends.

CDR3 protein: CASSLTWTGRRAEAFF. Written as DNA, the CDR3 is TGTGCCAGCAGCTTAACTTGGACAGGGAGGAGGGCTGAAGCTTTCTTT. The chain recombines TRBV11-1 with TRBJ1-1; 8 bases align to TRBD1. Germline CDR1 is SGHAT and CDR2 is FQDESV (reference sequence). There are 16 residues in the CDR3. V trimming: 2 bases; J trimming: 6 bases; junction bases outside the gene matches: 11.

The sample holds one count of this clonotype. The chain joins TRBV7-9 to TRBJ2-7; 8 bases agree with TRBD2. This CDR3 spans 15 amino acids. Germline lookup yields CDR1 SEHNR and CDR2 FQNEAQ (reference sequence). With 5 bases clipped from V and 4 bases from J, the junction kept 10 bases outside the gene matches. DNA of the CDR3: TGTGCCAGCAGCGAAACCGCCGGGAGGGTATACGAGCAGTACTTC. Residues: CASSETAGRVYEQYF.

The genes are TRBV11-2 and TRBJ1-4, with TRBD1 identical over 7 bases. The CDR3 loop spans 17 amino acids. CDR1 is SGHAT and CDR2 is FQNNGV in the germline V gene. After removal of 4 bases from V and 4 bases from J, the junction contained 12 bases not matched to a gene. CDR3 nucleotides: TGTGCCAGCAGCTCCGCAGGGGCACAGGGGTATAATGAAAAACTGTTTTTT. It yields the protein CASSSAGAQGYNEKLFF.

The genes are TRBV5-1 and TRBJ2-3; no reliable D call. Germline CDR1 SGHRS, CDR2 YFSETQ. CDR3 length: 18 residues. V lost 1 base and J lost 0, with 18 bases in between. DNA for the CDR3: TGCGCCAGCAGCTTGACCCTCAACGGGTTGCCTAGCACAGATACGCAGTATTTT. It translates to CASSLTLNGLPSTDTQYF.

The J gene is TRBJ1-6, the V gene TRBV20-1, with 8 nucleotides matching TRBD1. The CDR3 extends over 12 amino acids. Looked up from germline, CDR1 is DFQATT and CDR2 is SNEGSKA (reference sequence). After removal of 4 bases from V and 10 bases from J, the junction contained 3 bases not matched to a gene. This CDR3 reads CSANTGGSPLHF. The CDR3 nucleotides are TGCAGTGCTAATACAGGGGGATCACCCCTCCACTTT.

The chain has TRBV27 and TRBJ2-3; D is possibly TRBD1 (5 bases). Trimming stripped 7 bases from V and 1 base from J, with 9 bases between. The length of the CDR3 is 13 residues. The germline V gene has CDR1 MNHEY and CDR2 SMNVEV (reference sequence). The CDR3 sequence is CASTGSGTDTQYF. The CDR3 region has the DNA TGTGCCAGCACAGGGTCTGGCACAGATACGCAGTATTTT.

Written as DNA, the CDR3 is TGTGCCAGCAGCCCGCCTGGGACAGGGATCTACGAGCAGTACTTC. Its protein product is CASSPPGTGIYEQYF. The chain combines TRBV5-6 with TRBJ2-7; TRBD1 matches at 9 bases. CDR3 length: 15 residues. J was trimmed by 3 bases and V by 4 bases; bases with no gene match: 8. Germline lookup yields CDR1 SGHDT and CDR2 YYEEEE.

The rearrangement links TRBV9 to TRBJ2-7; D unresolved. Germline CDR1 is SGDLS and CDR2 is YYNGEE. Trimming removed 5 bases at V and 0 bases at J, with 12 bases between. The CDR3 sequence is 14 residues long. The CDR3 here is CASSDPTSSYEQYF. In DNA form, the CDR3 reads TGTGCCAGCAGTGACCCGACGTCCTCCTACGAGCAGTACTTC.

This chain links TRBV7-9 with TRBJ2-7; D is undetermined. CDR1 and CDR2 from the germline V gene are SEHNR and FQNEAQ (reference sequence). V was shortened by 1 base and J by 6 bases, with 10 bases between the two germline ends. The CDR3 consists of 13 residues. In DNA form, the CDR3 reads TGTGCCAGCAGCTTAGACGCGACCTCCGAGCAGTACTTC. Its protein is CASSLDATSEQYF.

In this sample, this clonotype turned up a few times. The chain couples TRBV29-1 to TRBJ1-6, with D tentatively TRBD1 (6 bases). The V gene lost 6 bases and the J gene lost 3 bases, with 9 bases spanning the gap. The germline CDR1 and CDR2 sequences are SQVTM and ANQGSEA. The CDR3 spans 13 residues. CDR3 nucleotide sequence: TGCAGCGTCCGGACAGACTATAATTCACCCCTCCACTTT. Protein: CSVRTDYNSPLHF.

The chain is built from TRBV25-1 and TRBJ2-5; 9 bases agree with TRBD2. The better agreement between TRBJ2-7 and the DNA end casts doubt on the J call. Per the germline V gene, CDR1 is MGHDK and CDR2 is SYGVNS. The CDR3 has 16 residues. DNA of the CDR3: TGTGCCAGCAGTGAATATGGGTTAGCGGGGGCCAACGAGCAGTACTTC. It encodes CASSEYGLAGANEQYF.

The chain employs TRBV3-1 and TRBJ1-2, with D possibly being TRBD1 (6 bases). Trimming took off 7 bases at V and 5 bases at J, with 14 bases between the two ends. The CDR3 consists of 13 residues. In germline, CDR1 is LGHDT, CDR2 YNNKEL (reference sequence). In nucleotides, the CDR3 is TGTGCCAGCAATCCAGGGGCCAGTTATGGCTACACCTTC. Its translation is CASNPGASYGYTF.

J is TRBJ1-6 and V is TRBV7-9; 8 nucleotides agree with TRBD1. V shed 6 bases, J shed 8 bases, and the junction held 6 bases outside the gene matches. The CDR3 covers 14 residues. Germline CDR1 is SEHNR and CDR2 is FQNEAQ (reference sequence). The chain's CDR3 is CASSNRGGDSPLHF. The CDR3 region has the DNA TGTGCCAGCAGTAACAGGGGGGGTGATTCACCCCTCCACTTT.

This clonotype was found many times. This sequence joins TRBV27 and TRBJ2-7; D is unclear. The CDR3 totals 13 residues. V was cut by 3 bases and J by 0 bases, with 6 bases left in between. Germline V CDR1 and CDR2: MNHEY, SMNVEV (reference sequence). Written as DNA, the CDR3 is TGTGCCAGCAGTTTTAGGGCCTCCTACGAGCAGTACTTC. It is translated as CASSFRASYEQYF.

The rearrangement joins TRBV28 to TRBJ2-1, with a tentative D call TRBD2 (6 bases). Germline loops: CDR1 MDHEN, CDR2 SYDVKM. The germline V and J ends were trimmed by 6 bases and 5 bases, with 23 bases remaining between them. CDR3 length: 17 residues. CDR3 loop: CASSLLVFGGANNEQFF. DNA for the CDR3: TGTGCCAGCAGCCTCCTCGTCTTCGGAGGGGCAAACAATGAGCAGTTCTTC. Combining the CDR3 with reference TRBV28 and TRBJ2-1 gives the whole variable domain DVKVTQSSRYLVKRTGEKVFLECVQDMDHENMFWYRQDPGLGLRLIYFSYDVKMKEKGDIPEGYSVSREKKERFSLILESASTNQTSMYLCASSLLVFGGANNEQFFGPGTRLTVL.